This T cell receptor (beta chain) appears in the sequencing data of a study of cytomegalovirus exposure and HLA in healthy donors. The germline V and J ends were trimmed by 1 base and 4 bases, with 12 bases remaining between them. The V gene's germline CDR1 is SGHNT and CDR2 YYREEE (reference sequence). The CDR3 runs to 16 residues. Researchers ran the PCR with 60 Vbeta and 13 Jbeta primers. Profiling relied on immunoSEQ multiplex PCR, and the TCRdb table lists in-frame clones only, not all of them. The data show approximately 100,000 clones, around 74% seen once. This sequence originates from a male donor in good health and CMV-seropositive. The chain recombines TRBV5-4 with TRBJ2-6; D is possibly TRBD2 (5 bases). Material for sequencing was PBMCs. CDR3: CASSLIGVVGANVLTF. In DNA, the CDR3 is TGTGCCAGCAGCTTGATCGGGGTGGTCGGGGCCAACGTCCTGACTTTC.